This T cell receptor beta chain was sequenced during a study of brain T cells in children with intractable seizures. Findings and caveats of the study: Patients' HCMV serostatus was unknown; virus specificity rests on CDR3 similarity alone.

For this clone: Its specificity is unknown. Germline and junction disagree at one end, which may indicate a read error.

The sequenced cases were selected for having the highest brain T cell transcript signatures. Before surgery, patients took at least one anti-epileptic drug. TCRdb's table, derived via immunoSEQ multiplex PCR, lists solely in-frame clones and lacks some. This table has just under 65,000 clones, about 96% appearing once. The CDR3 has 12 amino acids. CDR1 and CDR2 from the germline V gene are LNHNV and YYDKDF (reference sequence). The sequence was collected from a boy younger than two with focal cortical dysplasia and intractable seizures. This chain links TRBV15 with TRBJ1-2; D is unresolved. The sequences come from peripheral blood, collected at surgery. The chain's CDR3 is CATSRDARTLSF. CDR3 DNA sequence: TGTGCCACCAGCAGAGATGCGCGGACGCTCAGCTTC. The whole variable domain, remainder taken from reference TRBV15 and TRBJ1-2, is DAMVIQNPRYQVTQFGKPVTLSCSQTLNHNVMYWYQQKSSQAPKLLFHYYDKDFNNEADTPDNFQSRRPNTSFCFLDIRSPGLGDTAMYLCATSRDARTLSFGSGTRLTVV.